This T cell receptor beta chain was captured by sequencing in a study of early T cells in non-severe SARS-CoV-2 infection (dated by TCRdb to 2020 to 2023). Looking at the study overall: Bulk RNA from unsorted whole blood was used for TCR sequencing, so alpha and beta chains could not be paired.

The study was a case-control design nested within a healthcare worker cohort in London, UK, with weekly nasopharyngeal swab PCR tests and blood sampling. Healthcare workers were recruited between 23 and 31 March 2020, during the week of the UK lockdown, and were followed weekly for up to roughly 16 weeks. The CDR3 starts with the cysteine, ends with the phenylalanine, and has 18 residues. Only the CDR3 portion is preserved as DNA: 54 bases, with reading frame beginning at the first base. Deletion took 0 bases off V and 1 base off J, with a span of 16 bases between the germline ends. Libraries were built with 5' RACE. Instrument used: NextSeq 500. In the TCR library protocol, unique molecular identifiers were attached to individual cDNA molecules to correct for PCR bias and sequencing error. Sequencing covered both TCR alpha and beta chains, and within each sample the abundances of alpha and beta sequences were tightly co-correlated. The source study handled its data this way. Decombinator V4 was used to annotate the V gene, J gene and CDR3 of the TCR sequences. Expanded TCRs were defined as changing significantly between any two time points under a Poisson model with p below 0.0001. TCR abundances were normalised to the total number of TCRs sequenced in each sample and reported as counts per million. MAIT TCRs were defined by TRAV1-2 paired with TRAJ12, TRAJ20 or TRAJ33, and iNKT TCRs by TRAV10 paired with TRAJ18. VDJdb, accessed 1 November 2021, was searched for CMV, EBV and SARS-CoV-2 annotated TCRs, excluding TCRs annotated for multiple antigens. The public reads were reprocessed in TCRdb via fastp at Q25 and MiXCR, keeping in-frame beta chains. When rows share a CDR3 protein, they turn into one entry using the most common DNA and genes. The V and J calls were determined by TCRdb, not by the authors. The sample table lists 66,000 or so distinct CDR3 sequences, roughly a tenth of them with a count of one. In total, the top ten clones hold roughly 1.7% of the sample.

General study outcomes and caveats: Matching against VDJdb was skewed toward anti-spike CD8 responses, likely underestimated virus-specific expansions, and missed private and CD4 specificities.

This clonotype appeared many times. Its cognate antigen has yet to be identified. No base-level quality is on record; no much larger clone is a single base apart. The clonotype was recovered from an adult who was a healthcare worker with PCR-confirmed SARS-CoV-2 infection or an uninfected control (not recorded which). The sample taken for sequencing was whole blood. The chain employs TRBV12-3 or TRBV12-4 and TRBJ1-5; no D gene call is confident. Here the CDR3 is given as CASSLAPGPQRSNQPQHF. The nucleotide sequence is given as TGTGCCAGCAGTTTAGCGCCAGGACCCCAGAGGAGCAATCAGCCCCAGCATTTT.